Only a few counts were recorded for the clone carrying this T cell receptor (beta chain). This CDR3 spans 15 amino acids. Germline V CDR1 and CDR2: SNHLY, FYNNEI. Unmatched junction bases numbered 9, after V lost 4 bases and J lost 8 bases. This record comes from a study of blood T cells in healthy people across ages. Study-wide background: About one barcoded beta molecule per two T cells was the capture yield of template switching.

For the second PCR, which ran for about 6 to 11 cycles, a sample-barcoded 5' primer and a J-beta primer mix were used. One entry per CDR3 protein results from TCRdb running MiXCR on the 5' RACE reads. The table includes about 1.5 million distinct CDR3 sequences, approximately 43% detected once. The source material was blood. The receptor was isolated from a woman between 18 and 29 years old in good health. The chain recombines TRBV2 with TRBJ2-1, with 9 bases lining up with TRBD2. CDR3: CASSGNSGSVYEQFF. The DNA for the CDR3 is TGTGCCAGCAGTGGTAATAGCGGGAGTGTATATGAGCAGTTCTTC. Using reference TRBV2 and TRBJ2-1 for the parts outside the CDR3, the full variable domain is EPEVTQTPSHQVTQMGQEVILRCVPISNHLYFYWYRQILGQKVEFLVSFYNNEISEKSEIFDDQFSVERPDGSNFTLKIRSTKLEDSAMYFCASSGNSGSVYEQFFGPGTRLTVL.